These T cell receptor beta chains were read from a single sample in a study of T-cell reconstitution after alpha-beta-depleted transplantation in children. Via MiXCR, TCRdb re-called the PCR reads, giving one row per CDR3 protein. The table records roughly 570,000 distinct CDR3 sequences, roughly 27% of them present only once. Here the sequenced sample was PBMCs, taken before TCRalphabeta/CD19-depleted stem cell transplant. Receptors originate from a boy in the first two years of life with Wiskott-Aldrich syndrome, due to receive a stem cell transplant. Both conserved end residues are part of each CDR3. D genes are given only for firm matches. Only some rows state a clone size, as once, few, many or a class for expanded clones.

- | TRBJ2-5 | - | TRBV7-8 | CASSIRVETQYF | TGTGCCAGCAGCATTCGGGTAGAGACCCAGTACTTC
- | TRBJ2-2 | few | TRBV28 | CASSTPGQNTGELFF | TGTGCCAGCAGTACACCGGGACAGAACACCGGGGAGCTGTTTTTT
TRBD2 | TRBJ2-3 | - | TRBV6-1 | CASRSSGAYTDTQYF | TGTGCCAGCAGGTCCAGCGGGGCGTACACAGATACGCAGTATTTT
- | TRBJ1-1 | - | TRBV20-1 | CSARDPGQRNTEAFF | TGCAGTGCTAGAGATCCTGGACAGCGGAACACTGAAGCTTTCTTT
TRBD2 | TRBJ2-1 | few | TRBV5-1 | CASSTVSGISYNEQFF | TGCGCCAGCAGCACCGTTAGCGGGATCTCCTACAATGAGCAGTTCTTC
- | TRBJ2-5 | few | TRBV4-1 | CASSQNEGTHGEETQYF | TGCGCCAGCAGCCAAAACGAAGGGACACACGGCGAAGAGACCCAGTACTTC
- | TRBJ2-2 | - | TRBV5-1 | CASSFSAANTGELFF | TGCGCCAGCAGCTTTTCCGCGGCGAACACCGGGGAGCTGTTTTTT
TRBD2 | TRBJ2-7 | - | TRBV5-1 | CASSLELAGDYEQYF | TGCGCCAGCAGCTTGGAGCTAGCGGGAGACTACGAGCAGTACTTC
- | TRBJ2-1 | - | TRBV5-8 | CASSLEGADYNEQFF | TGTGCCAGCAGCTTGGAAGGGGCGGACTACAATGAGCAGTTCTTC
TRBD2 | TRBJ2-1 | few | TRBV9 | CASSAGLAGVGEQFF | TGTGCCAGCAGCGCAGGACTAGCGGGAGTTGGTGAGCAGTTCTTC
- | TRBJ1-4 | - | TRBV20-1 | CSASKGNSNENLFF | TGCAGTGCTAGTAAGGGCAACTCTAATGAAAACCTGTTTTTT
- | TRBJ2-7 | few | TRBV27 | CASSFSRVTYEQYF | TGTGCCAGCAGTTTCTCCAGGGTAACCTACGAGCAGTACTTC
- | TRBJ2-5 | - | TRBV30 | CAWSPLNTASETQYF | TGTGCCTGGAGTCCTCTCAACACAGCTTCAGAGACCCAGTACTTC
- | TRBJ1-5 | - | TRBV12-3/TRBV12-4 | CASSLEGNGNQPQHF | TGTGCCAGCAGTTTGGAGGGAAATGGCAATCAGCCCCAGCATTTT
- | TRBJ2-5 | - | TRBV6-5 | CASSYSITGGVQETQYF | TGTGCCAGCAGTTACTCGATAACAGGGGGGGTCCAAGAGACCCAGTACTTC
- | TRBJ2-2 | - | TRBV9 | CASSVPLAVANTGELFF | TGTGCCAGCAGCGTTCCCTTAGCGGTCGCGAACACCGGGGAGCTGTTTTTT
- | TRBJ2-7 | few | TRBV29-1 | CSVYKRSSYEQYF | TGCAGCGTGTATAAGAGGAGCTCCTACGAGCAGTACTTC
- | TRBJ2-7 | few | TRBV5-1 | CASSFGSLFIYEQYF | TGCGCCAGCAGCTTCGGGAGCCTCTTCATCTACGAGCAGTACTTC
TRBD2 | TRBJ2-7 | few | TRBV12-3/TRBV12-4 | CASSFGLGPYEQYF | TGTGCCAGCAGTTTCGGACTAGGCCCTTACGAGCAGTACTTC
- | TRBJ2-7 | - | TRBV27 | CASSKGTALNYEQYF | TGTGCCAGCAGCAAGGGGACGGCTCTAAACTACGAGCAGTACTTC
TRBD1 | TRBJ2-3 | - | TRBV20-1 | CSATRQGLTDTQYF | TGCAGTGCTACAAGACAGGGCCTCACAGATACGCAGTATTTT
- | TRBJ1-5 | - | TRBV12-3/TRBV12-4 | CASSLRAGGQPQHF | TGTGCCAGCAGTTTGAGGGCTGGCGGACAGCCCCAGCATTTT
- | TRBJ2-7 | - | TRBV5-1 | CASSPVLGRDEQYF | TGCGCCAGCAGCCCGGTTTTGGGCCGCGACGAGCAGTACTTC